The 14 T cell receptor beta chains in this list originate from one sample, sequenced in a study of blood T cells in healthy people across ages. The use of a sample-barcoded 5' primer and a J-beta primer mix characterized a second PCR of about 7 to 12 cycles. TCRdb ran MiXCR on the 5' RACE reads and lists one entry per CDR3 protein. In the table there are 650,000 to 900,000 distinct CDR3 sequences, about 62% of which are singletons. The sample consisted of blood. These receptors all come from a man aged 30-40 years in good health.

The chain links TRBV5-1 to TRBJ1-1; D perhaps matches TRBD1 (5 bases). V shed 0 bases and J shed 1 base, with 10 bases lying between them. The length of the CDR3 is 15 residues. Per germline, CDR1 SGHRS and CDR2 YFSETQ. The CDR3, as DNA: TGCGCCAGCAGCTTGGCCTCAGGGCCGAACACTGAAGCTTTCTTT. This codes for CASSLASGPNTEAFF.

V and J are TRBV6-2 or TRBV6-3 and TRBJ2-5; D is unresolved. The V end was cut by 2 bases, the J end by 1 base, with 5 bases between. The length of the CDR3 is 13 residues. Germline values: CDR1 MNHEY, CDR2 SVGEGT. The chain's CDR3 is CASSYGGQETQYF. CDR3 DNA sequence: TGTGCCAGCAGTTACGGCGGCCAAGAGACCCAGTACTTC.

This clonotype was detected only a few times. The chain uses TRBV7-9 and TRBJ2-7; no reliable D call. Germline CDR1 reads SEHNR; CDR2 reads FQNEAQ (reference sequence). The CDR3 is made up of 15 amino acids. The V end was cut by 0 bases, the J end by 1 base, with 10 bases between. The CDR3 DNA reads as TGTGCCAGCAGCTTAGCGTATGAGCGATCCTACGAGCAGTACTTC. Protein: CASSLAYERSYEQYF.

The CDR3 sequence: CATSRDSSNYGYTF. CDR3 bases: TGTGCCACCAGCAGAGATAGCTCCAACTATGGCTACACCTTC. The chain combines TRBV15 with TRBJ1-2; D gene unclear. The ends were cut back, 0 bases at V and 2 bases at J, with 7 bases in the middle. Germline assignment: CDR1 LNHNV and CDR2 YYDKDF (reference sequence). The CDR3 extends over 14 amino acids. The full variable domain, rest sourced from reference TRBV15 and TRBJ1-2, is DAMVIQNPRYQVTQFGKPVTLSCSQTLNHNVMYWYQQKSSQAPKLLFHYYDKDFNNEADTPDNFQSRRPNTSFCFLDIRSPGLGDTAMYLCATSRDSSNYGYTFGSGTRLTVV.

This clonotype was picked up a small number of times. V usage is TRBV5-1 and J usage is TRBJ1-2, with TRBD1 as a possible D gene (6 bases). The CDR3 is 15 residues long. Germline V gene sequence: CDR1 SGHRS, CDR2 YFSETQ. V was trimmed by 0 bases and J by 2 bases, leaving 11 bases between them. CDR3 sequence (DNA): TGCGCCAGCAGCTTGGATCGGGGGCGAAACTATGGCTACACCTTC. Residues: CASSLDRGRNYGYTF.

J is TRBJ2-7 and V is TRBV7-3; 7 nucleotides line up with TRBD2. The DNA end favors TRBJ2-5, so the J call may be wrong. Germline lookup yields CDR1 SGHTA and CDR2 FQGTGA. CDR3 size: 15 residues. CDR3 DNA sequence: TGTGCCAGCGCCTTATTAACGGGGGGAATGGAGACCCAGTACTTC. It is translated as CASALLTGGMETQYF.

There are a few counts of this clonotype. V gene TRBV20-1 combines with J gene TRBJ2-4; D uncertain. This CDR3 is 16 amino acids long. V shed 0 bases and J shed 0 bases, with 12 bases lying between them. The V gene's germline CDR1 is DFQATT and CDR2 SNEGSKA (reference sequence). The CDR3 coding sequence is TGCAGTGCTAGAGACGACCGTCGGATAGCCAAAAACATTCAGTACTTC. The encoded protein is CSARDDRRIAKNIQYF.

This clonotype has only a few counts. The J gene is TRBJ2-7, the V gene TRBV27; D may be TRBD1 (5 bases). Per germline, CDR1 MNHEY and CDR2 SMNVEV (reference sequence). V was shortened by 4 bases and J by 5 bases, with 15 bases between the two germline ends. CDR3 length: 14 amino acids. In DNA form, the CDR3 reads TGTGCCAGCAGTTCACCCACGACAGCAGACGAGCAGTACTTC. It encodes CASSSPTTADEQYF.

The CDR3 loop reads CASSQDLTGSSGYTF. The CDR3 bases are TGTGCCAGCAGCCAAGATCTTACAGGTAGCTCTGGCTACACCTTC. This chain joins TRBV14 and TRBJ1-2; perhaps TRBD1 as D (5 bases). CDR1 and CDR2 from the germline V gene are SGHDN and FVKESK. This CDR3 spans 15 amino acids. V was clipped by 0 bases and J by 7 bases, with 15 bases between them. The variable domain in full, with the rest retrieved from reference TRBV14 and TRBJ1-2, is EAGVTQFPSHSVIEKGQTVTLRCDPISGHDNLYWYRRVMGKEIKFLLHFVKESKQDESGMPNNRFLAERTGGTYSTLKVQPAELEDSGVYFCASSQDLTGSSGYTFGSGTRLTVV.

This chain joins TRBV5-6 and TRBJ2-7, with D perhaps being TRBD1 or TRBD2 (6 bases each). In germline, CDR1 is SGHDT, CDR2 YYEEEE. The V and J ends lost 0 bases and 7 bases respectively, with 17 bases between them. The CDR3 runs 15 residues. CDR3 region: CASSLDRGPVGEQYF. In DNA form, the CDR3 reads TGTGCCAGCAGCTTGGATCGGGGGCCGGTTGGTGAGCAGTACTTC.

The CDR3 protein is CASSKGRVRETQYF. The DNA for the CDR3 is TGTGCCAGCAGCAAGGGAAGGGTTAGGGAGACCCAGTACTTC. This rearrangement joins TRBV21-1 to TRBJ2-5; the D call of TRBD1 is as the table states it, not checked on the DNA. TRBV21-1 is an annotated pseudogene. CDR3 size: 14 residues.

The chain couples TRBV15 to TRBJ2-7, with TRBD1 as a possible D gene (6 bases). The germline CDR1 and CDR2 sequences are LNHNV and YYDKDF (reference sequence). The CDR3 loop spans 18 amino acids. V was cut by 5 bases and J by 7 bases, with 30 bases left in between. The CDR3 protein is CATSEGPPTGVILWEQYF. In nucleotides, the CDR3 is TGTGCCACCAGCGAGGGGCCCCCGACAGGAGTGATCCTCTGGGAGCAGTACTTC.

This clonotype was seen a handful of times. The chain is built from TRBV29-1 and TRBJ1-2; D unresolved. Germline CDR1 reads SQVTM; CDR2 reads ANQGSEA. The CDR3 contains 12 residues. Trimming stripped 4 bases from V and 4 bases from J, with 10 bases between. The CDR3 reads CSVGVAAYGYTF. CDR3 DNA sequence: TGCAGCGTTGGGGTGGCAGCCTATGGCTACACCTTC.

The CDR3 region is CASSLARTGEEKLFF. CDR3 sequence (DNA): TGTGCCAGCAGCTTAGCTAGGACAGGGGAAGAAAAACTGTTTTTT. The chain recombines TRBV7-2 with TRBJ1-4; 9 nucleotides agree with TRBD1. Germline V gene data show CDR1 as SGHTA and CDR2 as FQGNSA. The V segment lost 0 bases and the J segment 8 bases; nucleotides outside the gene matches: 4. The CDR3 has 15 residues.